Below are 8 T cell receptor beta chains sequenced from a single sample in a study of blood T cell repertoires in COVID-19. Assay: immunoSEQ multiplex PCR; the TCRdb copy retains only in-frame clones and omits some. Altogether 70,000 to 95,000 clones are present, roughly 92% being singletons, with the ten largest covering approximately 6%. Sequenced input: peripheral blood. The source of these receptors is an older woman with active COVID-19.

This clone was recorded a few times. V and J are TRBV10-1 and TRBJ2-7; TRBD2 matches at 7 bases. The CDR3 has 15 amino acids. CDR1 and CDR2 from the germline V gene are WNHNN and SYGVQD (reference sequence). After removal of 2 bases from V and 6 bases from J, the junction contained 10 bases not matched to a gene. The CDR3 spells CASSEAGRVSGEQYF. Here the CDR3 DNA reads TGCGCCAGCAGTGAGGCGGGGAGGGTTTCTGGCGAGCAGTACTTC.

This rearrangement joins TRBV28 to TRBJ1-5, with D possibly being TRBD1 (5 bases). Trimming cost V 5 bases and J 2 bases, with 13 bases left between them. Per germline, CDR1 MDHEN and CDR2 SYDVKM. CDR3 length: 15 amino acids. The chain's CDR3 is CASSPQGWRNQPQHF. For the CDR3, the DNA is TGTGCCAGCAGTCCCCAGGGCTGGCGCAATCAGCCCCAGCATTTT.

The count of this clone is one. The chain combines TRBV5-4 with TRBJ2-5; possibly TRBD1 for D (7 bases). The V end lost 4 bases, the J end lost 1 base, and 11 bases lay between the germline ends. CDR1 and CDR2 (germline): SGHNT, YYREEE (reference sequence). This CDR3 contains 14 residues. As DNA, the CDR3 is TGTGCCAGCAGCCCAGGGGGGTCCCAAGAGACCCAGTACTTC. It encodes CASSPGGSQETQYF.

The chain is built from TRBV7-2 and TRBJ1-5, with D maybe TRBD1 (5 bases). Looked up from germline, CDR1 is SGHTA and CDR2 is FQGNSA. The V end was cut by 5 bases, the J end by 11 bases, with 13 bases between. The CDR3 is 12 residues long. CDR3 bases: TGTGCCAGCAGCACCCAGGGTCTAGCCCAGCATTTT. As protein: CASSTQGLAQHF.

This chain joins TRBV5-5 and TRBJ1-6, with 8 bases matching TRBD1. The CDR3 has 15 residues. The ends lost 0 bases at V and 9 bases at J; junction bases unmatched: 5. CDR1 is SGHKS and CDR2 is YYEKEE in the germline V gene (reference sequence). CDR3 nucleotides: TGTGCCAGCAGCTTGGACCGACAGGGGAGTTCACCCCTCCACTTT. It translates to CASSLDRQGSSPLHF.

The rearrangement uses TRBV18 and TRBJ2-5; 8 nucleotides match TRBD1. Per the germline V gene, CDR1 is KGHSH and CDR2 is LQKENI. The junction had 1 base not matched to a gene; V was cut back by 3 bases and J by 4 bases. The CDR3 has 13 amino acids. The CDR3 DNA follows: TGTGCCAGCTCACCTGGACAGGGAGAGACCCAGTACTTC. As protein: CASSPGQGETQYF.

CDR3 in DNA: TGCGCCAGCAGCCAAGACCCGGGACAGAACTATGGCTACACCTTC. Its protein product is CASSQDPGQNYGYTF. The chain has TRBV4-3 and TRBJ1-2; 7 bases agree with TRBD1. Germline trimming cut 0 bases from V and 2 bases from J; bases unmatched to any gene: 3. CDR1 is LGHNA, CDR2 YSLEER, per germline. The CDR3 is 15 amino acids.

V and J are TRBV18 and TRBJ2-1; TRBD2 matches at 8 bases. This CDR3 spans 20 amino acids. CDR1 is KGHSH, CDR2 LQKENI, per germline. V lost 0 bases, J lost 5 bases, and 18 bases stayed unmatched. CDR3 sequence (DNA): TGTGCCAGCTCACCACCGGCCACTAGCGGAGTCATTGGATGGAACAATGAGCAGTTCTTC. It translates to CASSPPATSGVIGWNNEQFF.